Below are 22 T cell receptor beta chains sequenced from a single sample in a study of CD8 T cells in ankylosing spondylitis. Antigens for these TCRs are unknown. Study outcomes and limitations: Typical of ankylosing spondylitis blood, it appeared, was a TCR beta motif of several highly homologous variants.

MiXCR was run by TCRdb on the 5' RACE reads, yielding one entry per CDR3 protein. Of 350,000 or so distinct CDR3 sequences in the sample, 8% were seen once. Material for sequencing was blood, either unsorted or a sorted T cell fraction (not recorded which). The receptors here all came from a male donor with ankylosing spondylitis.

This clonotype has a handful of counts. The junction departs from germline at one end; a sequencing error may be responsible. This chain links TRBV7-3 with TRBJ2-1; D unclear. The length of the CDR3 is 14 residues. CDR1 is SGHTA, CDR2 FQGTGA, per germline. The CDR3 here is CASSLTRSGNEQFF. CDR3 in DNA: TGTGCCAGCAGCTTAACGAGGTCGGGCAATGAACAGTTCTTC.

This chain connects TRBV3-1 to TRBJ2-2, with 8 nucleotides matching TRBD1. Germline CDR1 reads LGHDT; CDR2 reads YNNKEL (reference sequence). Trimming took 1 base from V and 4 from J; bases not matched to a gene: 2. This CDR3 has 15 residues. The CDR3, as DNA: TGTGCCAGCAGCCAAGCCAGGGGGCTCACCGGGGAGCTGTTTTTT. It codes for CASSQARGLTGELFF.

This clonotype came up many times. This chain uses TRBV29-1 with TRBJ2-5; 10 bases match TRBD1. V was pared by 7 bases and J by 5 bases, with 4 bases of the junction left unmatched. The CDR3 extends over 12 amino acids. In germline, CDR1 is SQVTM, CDR2 ANQGSEA. For the CDR3, the DNA is TGCAGCGCTGACAGGGGGCGGGAGACCCAGTACTTC. It specifies CSADRGRETQYF. Using reference TRBV29-1 and TRBJ2-5 for the parts outside the CDR3, the full variable domain is SAVISQKPSRDICQRGTSLTIQCQVDSQVTMMFWYRQQPGQSLTLIATANQGSEATYESGFVIDKFPISRPNLTFSTLTVSNMSPEDSSIYLCSADRGRETQYFGPGTRLLVL.

The sample holds a few counts of this clonotype. The genes are TRBV7-6 and TRBJ2-1; D unclear. CDR3 length: 13 amino acids. Germline V CDR1 and CDR2: SGHVS, FNYEAQ. Trimming pared 4 bases from V and 9 bases from J, leaving 13 bases between. The CDR3: CASSSGRDFEQFF. In DNA, the CDR3 is TGTGCCAGCAGCTCCGGGCGCGATTTTGAGCAGTTCTTC.

This clonotype was counted at least ten times. V and J are TRBV9 and TRBJ2-7, with TRBD2 identical over 12 bases. Losses at the gene ends were 4 bases for V and 5 bases for J; bases not matched to a gene: 7. The germline CDR1 and CDR2 sequences are SGDLS and YYNGEE. This CDR3 contains 15 residues. The CDR3 bases are TGTGCCAGCAGCCCCCTAGCGGGAGGGCGTGACGAGCAGTACTTC. This sequence encodes CASSPLAGGRDEQYF.

This chain uses TRBV21-1 with TRBJ2-5; the table names TRBD1, a call not compared with the DNA. TRBV21-1 is listed as a pseudogene. CDR3 length equals 18 residues. In nucleotides, the CDR3 is TGTGCCAGCAGCAAAGAGATGTGCGGCACCTGTGTTATGGAGACCCAGTACTTC. This gives the protein CASSKEMCGTCVMETQYF.

This clonotype was seen a handful of times. The chain couples TRBV7-9 to TRBJ2-3; D unclear. This CDR3 region has 14 residues. Deletions cut 5 bases from V and 6 bases from J, with 15 bases between. Germline values: CDR1 SEHNR, CDR2 FQNEAQ (reference sequence). The CDR3 sequence is CASSPRMAIDTQYF. CDR3 bases: TGTGCCAGCAGCCCTAGAATGGCCATTGATACGCAGTATTTT.

This clonotype was counted many times. This chain uses TRBV7-9 with TRBJ2-3, with D perhaps being TRBD1 or TRBD2 (5 bases each). Germline V gene sequence: CDR1 SEHNR, CDR2 FQNEAQ (reference sequence). This CDR3 is built from 12 residues. The V gene lost 5 bases and the J gene lost 6 bases, with 9 bases spanning the gap. This CDR3 is CASSPGLDTQYF. CDR3 sequence (DNA): TGTGCCAGCAGCCCGGGGCTCGATACGCAGTATTTT. Based on the CDR3 plus reference TRBV7-9 and TRBJ2-3, the full variable domain is DTGVSQNPRHKITKRGQNVTFRCDPISEHNRLYWYRQTLGQGPEFLTYFQNEAQLEKSRLLSDRFSAERPKGSFSTLEIQRTEQGDSAMYLCASSPGLDTQYFGPGTRLTVL.

This chain joins TRBV5-6 and TRBJ2-7, with D possibly being TRBD1 or TRBD2 (5 bases each). This CDR3 contains 14 residues. Germline-derived CDR1 and CDR2 are SGHDT and YYEEEE. V was cut by 1 base and J by 2 bases, with 10 bases left in between. Here the CDR3 DNA reads TGTGCCAGCAGCTTGTGGGGACCAGCCTACGAGCAGTACTTC. Translating gives CASSLWGPAYEQYF.

This clonotype was recorded a few times. The V gene is TRBV4-1, the J gene TRBJ1-4; tentative D call: TRBD1 (5 bases). Trimming cost V 8 bases and J 8 bases, with 12 bases left between them. The CDR3 sequence is 12 residues long. Germline CDR1 and CDR2: MGHRA and YSYEKL. The CDR3 loop is CASAKGREKLFF. The CDR3, as DNA: TGCGCCAGCGCTAAGGGGCGGGAAAAACTGTTTTTT.

This clonotype was found a few times. This chain connects TRBV6-2 or TRBV6-3 to TRBJ1-2; D call uncertain. The length of the CDR3 is 13 residues. Germline V CDR1 and CDR2: MNHEY, SVGEGT. Trimming took off 6 bases at V and 0 bases at J, with 8 bases between the two ends. The CDR3: CASSVGTNYGYTF. CDR3 nucleotide sequence: TGTGCCAGCAGCGTGGGAACTAACTATGGCTACACCTTC.

Note on this clonotype: Sequence at one end of the junction differs from germline and may be a read error. The gene calls are TRBV20-1 and TRBJ1-5; D might be TRBD1 (5 bases). The CDR3 is 17 amino acids. Germline values: CDR1 DFQATT, CDR2 SNEGSKA (reference sequence). CDR3 residues: CCARDPGFLDIFQPQHF. CDR3 nucleotide sequence: TGCTGTGCTAGAGATCCCGGCTTCTTGGACATTTTCCAGCCCCAGCATTTT.

J is TRBJ2-1 and V is TRBV3-1; a possible D gene is TRBD2 (5 bases). Trimming stripped 0 bases from V and 9 bases from J, with 9 bases between. This CDR3 contains 13 residues. Germline V gives CDR1 LGHDT, CDR2 YNNKEL (reference sequence). CDR3 sequence reads: CASSQDRRGEQFF. As DNA, the CDR3 is TGTGCCAGCAGCCAAGATCGTCGGGGTGAGCAGTTCTTC.

This CDR3 is CSARDGVRVGNEQFF. The CDR3 nucleotides read TGCAGTGCTAGAGATGGGGTGAGAGTGGGGAATGAGCAGTTCTTC. This chain uses TRBV20-1 with TRBJ2-1; unclear D gene. The germline gives CDR1 DFQATT, CDR2 SNEGSKA (reference sequence). CDR3 length: 15 residues. V was clipped by 0 bases and J by 7 bases, with 16 bases between them.

This clonotype was counted only a few times. The V and J genes are TRBV7-9 and TRBJ1-1, with D hard to call. V shed 5 bases and J shed 1 base, with 14 bases lying between them. Germline assignment: CDR1 SEHNR and CDR2 FQNEAQ (reference sequence). The CDR3 spans 15 residues. DNA for the CDR3: TGTGCCAGCAGCCCCAAAAGGGTTAGGAACACTGAAGCTTTCTTT. Amino acids: CASSPKRVRNTEAFF.

This clonotype was seen more than once but under ten times. The chain uses TRBV2 and TRBJ1-5; 10 bases agree with TRBD1. Germline CDR1 SNHLY, CDR2 FYNNEI. The CDR3 totals 17 residues. The ends lost 0 bases at V and 3 bases at J; junction bases unmatched: 5. This CDR3 is CASSEAGGTGDNQPQHF. CDR3 in DNA: TGTGCCAGCAGTGAAGCAGGGGGGACAGGGGACAATCAGCCCCAGCATTTT. Combining the CDR3 with reference TRBV2 and TRBJ1-5 gives the whole variable domain EPEVTQTPSHQVTQMGQEVILRCVPISNHLYFYWYRQILGQKVEFLVSFYNNEISEKSEIFDDQFSVERPDGSNFTLKIRSTKLEDSAMYFCASSEAGGTGDNQPQHFGDGTRLSIL.

This clonotype was observed a handful of times. The chain has TRBV29-1 and TRBJ2-6, with D unclear. The V end was cut by 6 bases, the J end by 3 bases, with 15 bases between. The CDR3 is 15 residues long. Germline V gene data show CDR1 as SQVTM and CDR2 as ANQGSEA. This CDR3 reads CSVETPPSGANVLTF. The CDR3 DNA follows: TGCAGCGTAGAGACTCCCCCCAGTGGGGCCAACGTCCTGACTTTC.

The CDR3 here is CASSHIGAEAFF. Written as DNA, the CDR3 is TGTGCCAGCAGCCATATCGGCGCTGAAGCTTTCTTT. This chain links TRBV3-1 with TRBJ1-1; no reliable D call. The CDR3 has 12 amino acids. The germline V and J ends were trimmed by 3 bases and 6 bases, with 8 bases remaining between them. Germline V gene sequence: CDR1 LGHDT, CDR2 YNNKEL (reference sequence). The full variable domain, with the rest looked up from reference TRBV3-1 and TRBJ1-1, is DTAVSQTPKYLVTQMGNDKSIKCEQNLGHDTMYWYKQDSKKFLKIMFSYNNKELIINETVPNRFSPKSPDKAHLNLHINSLELGDSAVYFCASSHIGAEAFFGQGTRLTVV.

The rearrangement joins TRBV12-3 or TRBV12-4 to TRBJ1-1; D ambiguous. The CDR3 consists of 14 residues. Trimming removed 6 bases from V and 4 bases from J, with 15 bases in between. The CDR3 bases are TGTGCCAGCAGACTTACTTCGGGGTTCACTGAAGCTTTCTTT. Translation gives CASRLTSGFTEAFF.

This clonotype has only a few counts. The chain joins TRBV6-5 to TRBJ2-7; no reliable D call. V shed 3 bases and J shed 5 bases, with 14 bases lying between them. Germline CDR1 is MNHEY and CDR2 is SVGAGI. The CDR3 covers 14 residues. The CDR3 loop reads CASSYEQRSHEQYF. In DNA form, the CDR3 reads TGTGCCAGCAGTTATGAACAGCGTAGCCACGAGCAGTACTTC.

This clonotype has a handful of counts. The chain combines TRBV5-1 with TRBJ1-1; perhaps TRBD1 as D (5 bases). V lost 2 bases and J 5 bases, leaving 13 bases between the germline ends. The CDR3 totals 14 residues. Germline lookup yields CDR1 SGHRS and CDR2 YFSETQ. The CDR3 bases are TGCGCCAGCAGCTTAACTGGCAGGGAAACTGAAGCTTTCTTT. It translates to CASSLTGRETEAFF.

This clonotype was detected many times. The chain has TRBV29-1 and TRBJ1-1, with TRBD1 identical over 10 bases. The CDR3 is 14 residues long. Germline CDR1 is SQVTM and CDR2 is ANQGSEA. V lost 6 bases and J lost 1; bases outside the gene matches: 5. CDR3 sequence reads: CSVVRTGGNTEAFF. The DNA of the CDR3 is TGCAGCGTCGTAAGGACAGGGGGGAACACTGAAGCTTTCTTT. Drawing the rest from reference TRBV29-1 and TRBJ1-1, the complete variable domain is SAVISQKPSRDICQRGTSLTIQCQVDSQVTMMFWYRQQPGQSLTLIATANQGSEATYESGFVIDKFPISRPNLTFSTLTVSNMSPEDSSIYLCSVVRTGGNTEAFFGQGTRLTVV.